The present TCR beta chain was sequenced within a study of cytomegalovirus exposure and HLA in healthy donors. Turning to the study itself: The roughly 120 million unique TCR beta sequences, from approximately 170 million T cells, were found by an earlier analysis. Whole-study findings and limits: When presence/absence was analysed, sequencing depth was taken to be roughly uniform across donors.

V gave up 5 bases and J gave up 1 base, with 12 bases separating them. Germline V gene sequence: CDR1 KGHSH, CDR2 LQKENI. CDR3 length equals 15 residues. A note on this clone: Its antigen is not known.

Researchers ran the PCR with 60 Vbeta and 13 Jbeta primers. The data were produced by immunoSEQ multiplex PCR, yet TCRdb's version contains in-frame clones alone and is incomplete. This table holds fewer than 250,000 clones, 78% found once. The sample comprised PBMCs. The sequence came from a male donor in good health and CMV-seronegative. The chain recombines TRBV18 with TRBJ1-3; D is possibly TRBD1 (6 bases). The DNA of the CDR3 is TGTGCCAGCTCAACAACCGGGACATCTGGAAACACCATATATTTT. This codes for CASSTTGTSGNTIYF. The full variable domain, with the rest looked up from reference TRBV18 and TRBJ1-3, is NAGVMQNPRHLVRRRGQEARLRCSPMKGHSHVYWYRQLPEEGLKFMVYLQKENIIDESGMPKERFSAEFPKEGPSILRIQQVVRGDSAAYFCASSTTGTSGNTIYFGEGSWLTVV.